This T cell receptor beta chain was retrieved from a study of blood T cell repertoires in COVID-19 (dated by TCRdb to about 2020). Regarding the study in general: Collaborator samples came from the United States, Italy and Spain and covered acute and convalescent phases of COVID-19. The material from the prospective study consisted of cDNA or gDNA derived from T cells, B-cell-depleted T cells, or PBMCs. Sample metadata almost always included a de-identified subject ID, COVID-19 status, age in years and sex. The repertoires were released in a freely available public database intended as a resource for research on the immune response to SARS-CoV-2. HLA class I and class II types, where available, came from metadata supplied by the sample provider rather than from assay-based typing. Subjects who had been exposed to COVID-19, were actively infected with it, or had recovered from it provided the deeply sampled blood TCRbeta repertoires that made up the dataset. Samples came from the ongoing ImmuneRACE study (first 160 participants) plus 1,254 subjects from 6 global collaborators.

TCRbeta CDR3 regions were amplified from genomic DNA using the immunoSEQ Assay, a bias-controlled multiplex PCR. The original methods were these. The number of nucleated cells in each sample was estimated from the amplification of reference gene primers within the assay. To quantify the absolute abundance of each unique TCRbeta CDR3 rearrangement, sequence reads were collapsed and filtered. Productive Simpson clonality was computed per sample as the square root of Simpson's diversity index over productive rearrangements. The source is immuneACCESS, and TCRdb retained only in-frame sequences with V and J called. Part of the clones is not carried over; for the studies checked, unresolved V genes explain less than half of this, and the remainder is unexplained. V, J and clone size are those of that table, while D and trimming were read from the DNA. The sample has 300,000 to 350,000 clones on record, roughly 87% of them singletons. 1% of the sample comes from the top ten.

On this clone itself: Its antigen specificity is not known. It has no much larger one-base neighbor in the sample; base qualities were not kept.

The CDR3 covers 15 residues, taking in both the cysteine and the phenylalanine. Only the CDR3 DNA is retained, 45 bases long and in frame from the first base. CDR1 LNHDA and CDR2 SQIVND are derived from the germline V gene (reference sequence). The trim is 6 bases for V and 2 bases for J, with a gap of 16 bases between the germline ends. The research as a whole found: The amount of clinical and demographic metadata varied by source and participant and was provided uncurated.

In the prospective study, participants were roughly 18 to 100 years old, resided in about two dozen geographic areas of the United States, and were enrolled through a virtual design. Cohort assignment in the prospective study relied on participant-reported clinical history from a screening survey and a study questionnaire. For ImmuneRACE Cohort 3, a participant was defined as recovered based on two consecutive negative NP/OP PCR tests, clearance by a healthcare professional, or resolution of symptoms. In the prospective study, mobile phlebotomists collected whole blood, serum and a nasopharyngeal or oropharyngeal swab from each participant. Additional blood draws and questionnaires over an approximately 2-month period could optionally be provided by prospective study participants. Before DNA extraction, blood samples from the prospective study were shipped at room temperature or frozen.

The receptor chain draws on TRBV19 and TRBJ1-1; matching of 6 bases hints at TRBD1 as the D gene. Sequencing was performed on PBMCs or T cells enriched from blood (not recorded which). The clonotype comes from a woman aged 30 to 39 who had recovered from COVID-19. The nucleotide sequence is TGTGCCAGTAGAAGTTGGGCAGGGGATAACACTGAAGCTTTCTTT. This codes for CASRSWAGDNTEAFF. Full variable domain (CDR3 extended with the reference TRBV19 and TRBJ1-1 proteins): DGGITQSPKYLFRKEGQNVTLSCEQNLNHDAMYWYRQDPGQGLRLIYYSQIVNDFQKGDIAEGYSVSREKKESFPLTVTSAQKNPTAFYLCASRSWAGDNTEAFFGQGTRLTVV.